This T cell receptor beta chain is drawn from a study of cytomegalovirus exposure and HLA in healthy donors. Overall study results and limits: Reports credit the classifier with highly specific, highly sensitive diagnosis of cytomegalovirus status. Rare TCR sequences predominated, though certain public TCRs were found in many donors. A few CMV-associated chains proved CMV antigen-specific in vitro.

The CDR3 sequence is 15 residues long. J gave up 4 bases and V 8 bases, and 13 bases lay outside the gene matches. Germline values: CDR1 MNHEY, CDR2 SMNVEV (reference sequence). As regards this clone: Its antigen is still unknown.

Using immunoSEQ multiplex PCR, the repertoire was profiled, and TCRdb retains in-frame clones only, with some absent. This sample has hundreds of thousands of clones, with approximately 87% found just once. Sequencing was performed on PBMCs. The source is a woman between 18 and 29 years old in good health and CMV-seronegative. This chain joins TRBV27 and TRBJ1-2; 7 nucleotides agree with TRBD1. As DNA, the CDR3 is TGTGCCAGCGGACAGACGGGACAGCTAATCTATGGCTACACCTTC. Encoded protein: CASGQTGQLIYGYTF.